The following is a T cell receptor beta chain sequence with its context. This clone's antigen is unknown. No per-base quality is available; no much larger clone lies one base away. This sample stems from a study of cytomegalovirus exposure and HLA in healthy donors (dated by TCRdb to about 2017). About the study as a whole: In an earlier analysis of 587 of the donors, about 260 Gb of sequence data and about 110 million unique TCR beta sequences from about 190 million T cells were reported. A later analysis re-examined previously published TCR beta repertoires from more than 600 donors and added high-resolution HLA genotyping to investigate patterns of TCR occurrence. The aim of the study was to test whether cataloging public T cell receptors could identify signatures of past pathogen exposure. In an earlier analysis of a few hundred of the donors, high-throughput TCR beta sequencing was used to judge whether each TCR beta V gene segment behaved as functional or pseudogenic. The study used immunosequencing to profile the T cell repertoires of 666 subjects and linked those repertoires to cytomegalovirus serostatus. Roughly 5 DR-DQ haplotypes were treated as single units for association and clustering because of strong linkage in the cohort. All discovery cohort repertoires had been generated using a single sequencing platform. Among 300 to 500 genotyped donors of the cohort, an average of about 240,000 unique TCR beta nucleotide sequences was sequenced per donor, of which about 20% were non-productive. Among the roughly 410 genotyped donors, around 81% belonged to the genetic ancestry cluster associated with self-reported Caucasian donors. Both class I and class II loci were covered by HLA typing, at four-digit resolution. Donor age, sex, ethnicity and CMV serostatus were collected together with the repertoire data. An early release covering 550 to 700 HLA-typed donors comprised approximately 290 gigabases of sequencing data and tens of millions of unique TCR sequences. To predict cytomegalovirus infection status, the study brought together high-throughput TCR immunosequencing, statistical association of individual TCRs with disease status, and machine learning. A separate validation cohort of some 130 different subjects was used in addition to the roughly 700-subject first cohort. A later genetic analysis used genome-wide SNP genotypes for about 60% of the roughly 670 donors, treating that subset as a discovery cohort. The later analysis used no new phenotypic data to find candidate immune exposures, relying instead on TCR beta sequences and their occurrence across donors. The number of donors typed differed by locus, with roughly 620-630 for A, B, C, DRB1 and DQB1, around 520 for DQA1, 600 to 610 for DPA1, and about 450 for DPB1. What the research found in general, with its limitations: A total of 150 to 200 TCR beta chains were listed by the study as associated with cytomegalovirus. An association between a missense DCLRE1C variant and V-gene and J-gene trimming of TCR beta chains was found in a later genetic analysis and replicated in an independent cohort. The cohort was sequenced for TCR beta chains only, and without alpha or paired-chain data the features that could be detected were limited. Most TCR sequences were seen in very few donors, while some public TCRs were found in many individuals. The 87-base-pair reads could not distinguish some IMGT-functional V segments, including TRBV6-2 and TRBV6-3, so those segments were excluded. The only immune exposure information available for the cohort was CMV serostatus. A later analysis found that TCR association rates varied across HLA loci, with DRB1 alleles showing the most associated TCRs and HLA-C alleles the fewest. Because counts were too low, roughly 17 rarely observed V segments, including chromosome 9 orphons, were left out of the earlier analysis of 587 of the donors. Presence/absence analyses assumed roughly uniform sequencing depth across donors, an assumption that may not hold. Linkage disequilibrium might explain the correlated functional status among segregating V segments, but an unknown experimental factor could not be ruled out. In a later analysis, HLA-associated TCR beta chains were found to be more clonally expanded and to have lower generation probabilities than equally common non-associated chains. A later analysis associated about 16,000 TCR beta sequences with specific HLA alleles at a false discovery rate of 0.05. An earlier analysis of approximately 600 of the donors showed that most TCR beta V segments appeared in productive rearrangements either about 87% or about 30% of the time, which broadly matched IMGT annotations. In both the original and validation cohorts, the classifier was reported to diagnose cytomegalovirus status with high specificity and sensitivity. When HLA alleles, especially DR and DQ, strongly co-occurred, TCR associations were difficult to assign to individual alleles. A later analysis reported that several top co-occurrence clusters appeared linked to parvovirus B19, influenza, CMV and Epstein-Barr virus. The sequencing pipeline was judged likely to have produced a cluster of highly shared sequence variants as a technical artifact. According to a later analysis, most CMV-associated TCR beta chains appeared to be HLA-restricted, and the HLA associations seemed to be driven largely by CMV exposure. A further reported finding was that TCR beta sequences accurately predicted the HLA-A and HLA-B alleles for most subjects in the first cohort. In a later genetic analysis, fewer N-insertions in productive TCRs were reported among donors in an Asian-associated ancestry cluster than the approximately 630-donor mean. According to the authors, the approach could potentially be generalized to other disease states and immunological phenotypes. Because HLA typing was unavailable for some donors at each locus, only the typed subset was used in association tests. In vitro tests confirmed that a few of the cytomegalovirus-associated TCR beta chains recognize cytomegalovirus antigens.

The receptor library was made with the immunoSEQ multiplex PCR assay. For the multiplex PCR, a mixture combining 60 forward primers for TCR Vbeta segments and 13 reverse primers for TCR Jbeta segments was used. The CDR3 region of rearranged TCR beta genes was amplified from genomic DNA with a multiplex PCR assay. The Illumina HiSeq System was used to sequence the amplified TCR beta libraries as 87-base-pair reads. In the authors' own workflow: Across the 700 or so repertoires, a later analysis counted 80 million or so unique TCR beta chains, roughly 11 million of which were shared by at least two donors. Raw reads were error-corrected and collapsed into unique sequences with a nearest-neighbor algorithm that merged closely related sequences to remove PCR and sequencing errors. Alignment of CDR3 sequences to IMGT reference sequences was used to assign V, D and J gene segments. For a sequence to be retained, at least a six-nucleotide match to both a V gene segment and a J gene segment was required. Rearrangements were called productive when the CDR3 lacked stop codons and stayed in frame with V and J; all others were non-productive. Following IMGT convention, CDR3 was defined as the stretch from the second conserved V-encoded cysteine up to the conserved J-encoded phenylalanine. In an earlier analysis of roughly 610 of the donors, sequences lacking an unambiguous match to a single V gene segment were excluded. An earlier analysis of several hundred of the donors called V segments functional above 56.7% productive rearrangements and segregating when the between-donor standard deviation exceeded 5%. A statistical classification framework was built for diagnosing cytomegalovirus status from the catalog of TCR beta chain sequences. In a later analysis, V and J genes were assigned by comparing TCR nucleotide sequences against IMGT/GENE-DB human TR gene sequences. Using the TCRdist pipeline, a later analysis assigned CDR3 sequences along with most-parsimonious VDJ recombination scenarios. In a later analysis, each TCR beta chain was defined by its CDR3 amino acid sequence together with its V-gene family, and reads without a unique V-gene family were excluded. To address suspected cross-contamination and a sequencing artifact, a later analysis removed approximately 590 highly shared, low-generation-probability nucleotide sequences. In a later analysis, a clonal expansion index for each public chain was calculated from normalized within-repertoire ranks of inferred template counts. In a later analysis, generation probabilities were computed using a VDJ recombination model fitted to out-of-frame rearrangements, and the results were checked against IGoR. In a later analysis, TCR-TCR, TCR-HLA and TCR-CMV co-occurrence was scored with hypergeometric tests, and a repertoire-size bias correction was applied to TCR pairs. False discovery rates were estimated in a later analysis by permuting HLA or CMV assignments 20 times. In a later analysis, co-occurring TCRs were grouped with DBSCAN, and TCRdist sequence similarity was added when clustering was performed within HLA-allele-positive subsets. Repertoires with fewer than 30,000 or more than 120,000 public chains were left out of co-occurrence clustering, as were about five repertoires with anomalous nucleotide sharing. This is the immuneACCESS table as TCRdb keeps it, with only in-frame sequences that have V and J called. A part of the clones is gone; compared with another copy, unresolved V genes explain less than half, and the rest is unexplained. V, J and clone size derive from that table, while D and trimming were established from the DNA sequence. Within this sample are 70,000 or so clones, with 65% to 75% of them counted one time only. Together, the top ten hold around 10% of the sample.

Relative to germline, V is missing 9 bases and J is missing 6 bases, with 7 bases of the junction outside any gene match. From the germline V gene, CDR1 is MDHEN and CDR2 is SYDVKM. The CDR3 goes from the cysteine to the phenylalanine over 14 residues. The CDR3 DNA has 42 bases and is translated from base 1. In total, about 650 healthy bone marrow donors made up the cohort. At the time of sampling, all cohort members were nominally healthy, though unrecorded immune exposures were likely present. The donor was CMV seropositive and belonged to the group of more than 250 seropositive cohort members. Every donor gave a peripheral blood sample, and the peripheral blood mononuclear cells from that sample were used for TCR beta sequencing. The Qiagen DNeasy Blood Extraction Kit was used to extract genomic DNA from the blood cell samples.

This clonotype was obtained from a woman aged 60-70 years in good health and CMV-seropositive. The specimen was PBMCs. The sequence is built from TRBV28 and TRBJ2-1, with 11 bases in between that match TRBD2. The CDR3 region reads CASFGTSGTNEQFF. The DNA reads TGTGCCAGTTTCGGGACTAGCGGTACCAATGAGCAGTTCTTC.